The clone carrying this T cell receptor beta chain was recorded many times. The antigen remains unidentified. These data are taken from a study of CD8 T cells in ankylosing spondylitis. As the method for making TCR beta libraries, quantitative 5'-RACE with molecular barcodes was used. TCRdb itself ran the 5' RACE reads through MiXCR, one entry per CDR3 protein. The repertoire holds fewer than 450,000 distinct CDR3 sequences, with approximately 17% as singletons. Study-wide findings and caveats: A TCR beta motif of eight highly homologous variants appeared characteristic of ankylosing spondylitis blood. Reported data indicate significant enrichment of disease-linked clones within matched ankylosing spondylitis synovial fluid.

The germline V and J ends were trimmed by 0 bases and 0 bases, with 12 bases remaining between them. The CDR3 spans 17 residues. The origin of this receptor is a male donor with ankylosing spondylitis. The J gene is TRBJ2-4, the V gene TRBV12-3 or TRBV12-4; D call uncertain. Sequenced input: blood, either unsorted or a sorted T cell fraction (not recorded which). CDR3 protein: CASSLAQDFRAKNIQYF. The CDR3 nucleotides read TGTGCCAGCAGTTTAGCGCAGGATTTTCGAGCCAAAAACATTCAGTACTTC.